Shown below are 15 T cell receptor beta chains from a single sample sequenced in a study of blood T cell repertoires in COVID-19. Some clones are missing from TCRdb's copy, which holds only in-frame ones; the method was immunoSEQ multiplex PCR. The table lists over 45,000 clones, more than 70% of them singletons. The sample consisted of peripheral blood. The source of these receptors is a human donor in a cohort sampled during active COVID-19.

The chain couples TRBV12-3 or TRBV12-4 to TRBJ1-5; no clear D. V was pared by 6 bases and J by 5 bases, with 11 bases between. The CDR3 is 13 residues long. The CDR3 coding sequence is TGTGCCAGCAGCACGGTGTTTCATCAGCCCCAGCATTTT. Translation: CASSTVFHQPQHF.

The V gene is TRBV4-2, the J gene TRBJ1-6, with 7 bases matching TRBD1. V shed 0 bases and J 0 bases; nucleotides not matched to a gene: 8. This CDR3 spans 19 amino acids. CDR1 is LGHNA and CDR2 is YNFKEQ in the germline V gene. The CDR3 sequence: CASSQDPQGQSSYNSPLHF. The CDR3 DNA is TGTGCCAGCAGCCAAGATCCACAGGGGCAAAGCTCCTATAATTCACCCCTCCACTTT.

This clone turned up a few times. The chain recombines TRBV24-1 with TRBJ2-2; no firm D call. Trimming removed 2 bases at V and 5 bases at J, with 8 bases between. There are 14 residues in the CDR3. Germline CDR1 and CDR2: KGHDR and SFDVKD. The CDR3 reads CATSDYPGTGELFF. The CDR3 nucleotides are TGTGCCACCAGTGATTACCCAGGAACCGGGGAGCTGTTTTTT.

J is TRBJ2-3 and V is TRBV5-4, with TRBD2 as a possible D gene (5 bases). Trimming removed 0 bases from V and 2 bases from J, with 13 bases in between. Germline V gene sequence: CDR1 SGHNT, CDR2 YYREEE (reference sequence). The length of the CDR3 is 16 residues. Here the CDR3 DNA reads TGTGCCAGCAGCTTGGACACCGGGGTACCCACAGATACGCAGTATTTT. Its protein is CASSLDTGVPTDTQYF.

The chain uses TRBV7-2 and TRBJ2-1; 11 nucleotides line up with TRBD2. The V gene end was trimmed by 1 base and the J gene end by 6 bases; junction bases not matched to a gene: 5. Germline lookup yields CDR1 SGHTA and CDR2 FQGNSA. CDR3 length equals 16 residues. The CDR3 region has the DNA TGTGCCAGCAGCTTAGTGGTAGCGGGGGGGCTCAATGAGCAGTTCTTC. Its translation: CASSLVVAGGLNEQFF.

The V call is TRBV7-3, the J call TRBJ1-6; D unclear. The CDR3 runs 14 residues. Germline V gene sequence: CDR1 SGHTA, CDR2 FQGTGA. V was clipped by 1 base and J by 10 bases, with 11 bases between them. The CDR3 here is CASSLRKGGSPLHF. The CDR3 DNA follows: TGTGCCAGCAGCTTAAGGAAGGGAGGATCACCCCTCCACTTT.

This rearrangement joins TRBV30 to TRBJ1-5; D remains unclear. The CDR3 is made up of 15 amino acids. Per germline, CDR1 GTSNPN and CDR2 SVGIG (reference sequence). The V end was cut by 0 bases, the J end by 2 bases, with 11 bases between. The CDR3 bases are TGTGCCTGGAGTGTTGGAGGACCTGGCAATCAGCCCCAGCATTTT. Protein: CAWSVGGPGNQPQHF.

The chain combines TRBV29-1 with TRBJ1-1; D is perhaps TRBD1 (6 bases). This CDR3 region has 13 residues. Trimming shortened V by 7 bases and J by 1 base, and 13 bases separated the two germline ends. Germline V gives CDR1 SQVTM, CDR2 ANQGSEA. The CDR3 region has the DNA TGCAGCGCAAAACCGACAGGGAACACTGAAGCTTTCTTT. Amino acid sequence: CSAKPTGNTEAFF.

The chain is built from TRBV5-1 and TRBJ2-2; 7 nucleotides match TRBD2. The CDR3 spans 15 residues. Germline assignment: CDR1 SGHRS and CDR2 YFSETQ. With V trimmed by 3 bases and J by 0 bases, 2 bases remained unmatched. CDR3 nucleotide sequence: TGCGCCAGCAGCTCGAGCGGGGCGAACACCGGGGAGCTGTTTTTT. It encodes CASSSSGANTGELFF.

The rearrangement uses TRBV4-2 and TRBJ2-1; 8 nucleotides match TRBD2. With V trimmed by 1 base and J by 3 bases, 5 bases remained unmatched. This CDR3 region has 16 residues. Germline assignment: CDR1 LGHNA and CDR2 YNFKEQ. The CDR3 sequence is CASSQVRGGRYNEQFF. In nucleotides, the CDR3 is TGTGCCAGCAGCCAAGTCCGGGGGGGCCGCTACAATGAGCAGTTCTTC.

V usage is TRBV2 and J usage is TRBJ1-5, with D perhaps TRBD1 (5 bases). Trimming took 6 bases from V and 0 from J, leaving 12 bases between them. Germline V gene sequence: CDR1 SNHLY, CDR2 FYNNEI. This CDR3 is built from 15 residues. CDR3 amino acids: CASRTNGGSNQPQHF. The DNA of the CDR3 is TGTGCCAGCAGGACGAACGGGGGTAGCAATCAGCCCCAGCATTTT.

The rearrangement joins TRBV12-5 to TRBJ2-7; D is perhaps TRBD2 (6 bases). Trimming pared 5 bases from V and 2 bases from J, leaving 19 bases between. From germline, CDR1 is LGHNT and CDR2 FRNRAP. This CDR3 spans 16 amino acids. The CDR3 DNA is TGTGCTAGTGGTATCGCCGGTGCGGGGCGACCCTACGAGCAGTACTTC. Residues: CASGIAGAGRPYEQYF.

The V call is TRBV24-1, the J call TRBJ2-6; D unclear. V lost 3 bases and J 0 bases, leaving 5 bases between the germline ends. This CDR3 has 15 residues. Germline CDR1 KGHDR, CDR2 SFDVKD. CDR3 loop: CATSDMSSGANVLTF. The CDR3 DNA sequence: TGTGCCACCAGTGATATGAGCTCTGGGGCCAACGTCCTGACTTTC.

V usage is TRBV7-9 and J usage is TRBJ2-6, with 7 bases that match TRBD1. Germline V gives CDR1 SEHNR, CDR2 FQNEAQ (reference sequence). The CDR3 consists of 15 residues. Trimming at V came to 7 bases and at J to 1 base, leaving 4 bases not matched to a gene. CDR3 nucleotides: TGTGCCAGCAACAGGGGTGGGTCTGGGGCCAACGTCCTGACTTTC. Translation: CASNRGGSGANVLTF.

In DNA form, the CDR3 reads TGCAGTGCTAGTAATCCGGGTGGCAGCTCACCCCTCCACTTT. Encoded protein: CSASNPGGSSPLHF. The chain uses TRBV20-1 and TRBJ1-6, with D uncertain. Trimming removed 3 bases from V and 10 bases from J, with 16 bases in between. Per the germline V gene, CDR1 is DFQATT and CDR2 is SNEGSKA (reference sequence). The CDR3 runs 14 residues.